These 18 T cell receptor beta chains were all obtained from the same sample, sequenced in a study of blood T cell repertoires in COVID-19 (dated by TCRdb to the early 2020s). Library method: the immunoSEQ multiplex PCR assay. In its TCRdb copy, this immuneACCESS table keeps in-frame sequences only and misses some clones. Where compared with another copy, unresolved V genes explain less than half of these, and the others have no known cause. The table for this sample lists approximately 270,000 clones; 80% to 90% of them were counted only once. The ten largest make up 1.5% to 2% of the sample. The specimen was PBMCs or T cells enriched from blood (not recorded which). Receptors were obtained from a woman between 45 and 65 years old who had recovered from COVID-19.

A few counts support this clone. The gene calls are TRBV19 and TRBJ2-1; a weak D match, TRBD1 (5 bases). V lost 5 bases and J 8 bases, leaving 16 bases between the germline ends. The V gene's germline CDR1 is LNHDA and CDR2 SQIVND (reference sequence). The CDR3 has 14 amino acids. The CDR3 DNA reads TGTGCCAGTAGTGACAGCGTTCCCGATGATGAGCAGTTCTTC. It translates to CASSDSVPDDEQFF.

This chain joins TRBV29-1 and TRBJ2-5, with unresolved D. The CDR3 covers 11 residues. V was cut by 2 bases and J by 3 bases, with 4 bases left in between. The germline V gene has CDR1 SQVTM and CDR2 ANQGSEA. The CDR3 reads CSVEPEETQYF. The DNA of the CDR3 is TGCAGCGTTGAACCGGAAGAGACCCAGTACTTC.

The chain carries TRBV19 and TRBJ1-4, with D possibly TRBD1 on 5 matching bases. Germline loops: CDR1 LNHDA, CDR2 SQIVND (reference sequence). Trimming took off 0 bases at V and 4 bases at J, with 12 bases between the two ends. The CDR3 is made up of 16 amino acids. The CDR3 region is CASSIDAGRINEKLFF. The CDR3 coding sequence is TGTGCCAGTAGTATAGATGCGGGACGGATTAATGAAAAACTGTTTTTT.

The V gene is TRBV7-9, the J gene TRBJ1-1; unclear D gene. The V gene lost 7 bases and the J gene lost 4 bases, with 16 bases spanning the gap. CDR3 length: 14 amino acids. Germline assignment: CDR1 SEHNR and CDR2 FQNEAQ (reference sequence). The CDR3 here is CASTRQASGTEAFF. CDR3 coding DNA: TGTGCCAGCACTCGTCAAGCGAGCGGCACTGAAGCTTTCTTT.

The V and J genes are TRBV2 and TRBJ2-1; possible D gene TRBD1, 8 bases. CDR1 is SNHLY, CDR2 FYNNEI, per germline. Trimming cost V 6 bases and J 9 bases, with 24 bases left between them. CDR3 length: 16 residues. Here the CDR3 reads CASRTPGQGGEGEQFF. The CDR3 bases are TGTGCCAGCAGGACGCCCGGACAGGGTGGGGAGGGTGAGCAGTTCTTC.

This clone was seen a handful of times. The chain links TRBV7-9 to TRBJ2-3, with D tentatively TRBD2 (5 bases). CDR3 length: 14 amino acids. Trimming took 3 bases from V and 0 from J, leaving 7 bases between them. Per the germline V gene, CDR1 is SEHNR and CDR2 is FQNEAQ (reference sequence). The CDR3 sequence is CASSFGGSTDTQYF. CDR3 DNA sequence: TGTGCCAGCAGCTTCGGCGGGAGCACAGATACGCAGTATTTT.

The V and J genes are TRBV5-6 and TRBJ1-6; TRBD1 agrees at 7 bases. Germline V CDR1 and CDR2: SGHDT, YYEEEE. Germline trimming cut 2 bases from V and 6 bases from J; bases unmatched to any gene: 2. This CDR3 is 14 amino acids long. CDR3 sequence (DNA): TGTGCCAGCAGCTTACAGGGGTCTAATTCACCCCTCCACTTT. This codes for CASSLQGSNSPLHF.

This clone was seen only a few times. This chain uses TRBV5-1 with TRBJ2-2, with 11 positions matching TRBD2. The trim removed 0 bases at V and 0 bases at J, leaving 1 base unmatched. Germline loops: CDR1 SGHRS, CDR2 YFSETQ. This CDR3 spans 17 amino acids. This chain's CDR3 is CASSLGLAGTNTGELFF. As DNA, the CDR3 is TGCGCCAGCAGCTTGGGACTAGCGGGGACGAACACCGGGGAGCTGTTTTTT. The full variable domain, completed using reference TRBV5-1 and TRBJ2-2, is KAGVTQTPRYLIKTRGQQVTLSCSPISGHRSVSWYQQTPGQGLQFLFEYFSETQRNKGNFPGRFSGRQFSNSRSEMNVSTLELGDSALYLCASSLGLAGTNTGELFFGEGSRLTVL.

V usage is TRBV7-9 and J usage is TRBJ2-7; D gene unclear. The CDR3 contains 16 residues. Germline-derived CDR1 and CDR2 are SEHNR and FQNEAQ (reference sequence). Trimming stripped 6 bases from V and 3 bases from J, with 21 bases between. CDR3 coding DNA: TGTGCCAGCAGATCTTTTAAAGGCGGAGCCCTCTACGAGCAGTACTTC. Protein: CASRSFKGGALYEQYF.

About this clone: Relative to the germline gene, one junction end is altered; a read error may explain this. The rearrangement links TRBV28 to TRBJ1-6; 9 positions agree with TRBD1. CDR1 is MDHEN and CDR2 is SYDVKM in the germline V gene. The CDR3 loop spans 16 amino acids. CDR3 bases: TGTGCCAGCAGTTCTACCGGGACAGGGTATAAATCACCCCTCCACTTT. Translating gives CASSSTGTGYKSPLHF.

J is TRBJ2-7 and V is TRBV7-9; D remains ambiguous. V lost 5 bases, J lost 1 base, and 6 bases lay in between. Germline V gene sequence: CDR1 SEHNR, CDR2 FQNEAQ (reference sequence). The CDR3 sequence is 12 residues long. This CDR3 reads CASSAESYEQYF. DNA of the CDR3: TGTGCCAGCAGCGCGGAGTCCTACGAGCAGTACTTC.

The J gene is TRBJ2-3, the V gene TRBV19; 8 nucleotides agree with TRBD1. The ends lost 3 bases at V and 6 bases at J; junction bases unmatched: 8. Germline V gives CDR1 LNHDA, CDR2 SQIVND (reference sequence). The length of the CDR3 is 15 residues. In DNA, the CDR3 is TGTGCCAGTAGTATTGGACAGGGATACATGGATACGCAGTATTTT. This gives the protein CASSIGQGYMDTQYF.

V usage is TRBV27 and J usage is TRBJ1-5; D possibly corresponds to TRBD1 (6 bases). Germline V CDR1 and CDR2: MNHEY, SMNVEV (reference sequence). V lost 3 bases to trimming and J lost 6 bases, with 18 bases between them. The CDR3 consists of 16 residues. The CDR3 reads CASSFYRGAGIQPQHF. CDR3 bases: TGTGCCAGCAGTTTTTATCGGGGGGCTGGGATTCAGCCCCAGCATTTT.

V usage is TRBV28 and J usage is TRBJ2-5; D ambiguous. V lost 3 bases, J lost 2 bases, and 7 bases lay in between. The CDR3 covers 13 residues. The germline CDR1 and CDR2 sequences are MDHEN and SYDVKM. The CDR3 loop is CASSLTFQETQYF. CDR3 sequence (DNA): TGTGCCAGCAGTTTGACATTTCAAGAGACCCAGTACTTC.

This clone has a single count. The CDR3 loop is CARSSAGTGTAFF. For the CDR3, the DNA is TGTGCCAGAAGCTCGGCCGGGACAGGGACCGCTTTCTTT. The chain links TRBV5-3 to TRBJ1-1; TRBD1 matches at 9 bases. TRBV5-3 is an ORF; its function is uncertain. V trimming: 3 bases; J trimming: 11 bases; junction bases outside the gene matches: 8. This CDR3 comprises 13 residues.

This clone is a singleton in its sample. The chain joins TRBV10-2 to TRBJ1-5; possible D gene TRBD1, 5 bases. CDR1 and CDR2 (germline): WSHSY, SAAADI. The CDR3 has 15 amino acids. Trimming left V 2 bases short and J 6 bases short, with 14 bases between. The DNA for the CDR3 is TGCGCCAGCAGTGAGGGTCAGGGTACAAGTCAGCCCCAGCATTTT. Protein product: CASSEGQGTSQPQHF.

This clone was detected only a few times. The rearrangement links TRBV18 to TRBJ1-1, with 7 bases lining up with TRBD1. After removal of 2 bases from V and 4 bases from J, the junction contained 10 bases not matched to a gene. CDR1 and CDR2 from the germline V gene are KGHSH and LQKENI. The CDR3 is 16 residues long. The CDR3 is CASSPTYTDRITEAFF. Here the CDR3 DNA reads TGTGCCAGCTCACCAACTTACACGGACAGGATCACTGAAGCTTTCTTT. The whole variable domain, filled in from reference TRBV18 and TRBJ1-1, reads NAGVMQNPRHLVRRRGQEARLRCSPMKGHSHVYWYRQLPEEGLKFMVYLQKENIIDESGMPKERFSAEFPKEGPSILRIQQVVRGDSAAYFCASSPTYTDRITEAFFGQGTRLTVV.

This clone was counted once. The CDR3 DNA follows: TGTGCCAGCCAACCCCTCGGAGAGGAGCAGTACTTC. Protein sequence: CASQPLGEEQYF. The chain employs TRBV2 and TRBJ2-7; no firm D call. Trimming removed 8 bases from V and 7 bases from J, with 15 bases in between. The CDR3 has 12 residues. CDR1 and CDR2 from the germline V gene are SNHLY and FYNNEI.